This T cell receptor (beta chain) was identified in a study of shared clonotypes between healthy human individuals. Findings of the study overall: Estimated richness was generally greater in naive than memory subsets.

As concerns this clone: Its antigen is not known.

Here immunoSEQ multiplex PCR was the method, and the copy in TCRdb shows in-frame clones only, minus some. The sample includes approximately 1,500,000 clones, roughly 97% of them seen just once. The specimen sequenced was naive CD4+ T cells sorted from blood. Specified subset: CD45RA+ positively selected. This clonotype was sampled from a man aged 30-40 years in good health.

Here the CDR3 DNA reads TGCGCCAGCAGCTCAGGGAGGCCCAGCACAGATACGCAGTATTTT. Translation gives CASSSGRPSTDTQYF. V and J are TRBV5-1 and TRBJ2-3; tentative D call: TRBD2 (6 bases). There are 15 residues in the CDR3. CDR1 and CDR2 from the germline V gene are SGHRS and YFSETQ. The V end was cut by 3 bases, the J end by 0 bases, with 11 bases between.